These 11 T cell receptor beta chains share one sample of origin, sequenced in a study of CD8 T cells in Susac syndrome. A quantity of about 0.5 to 1 ug RNA underwent reverse transcription using random hexamers. TCRdb re-analysed the immunoSEQ multiplex PCR reads in MiXCR, keeping a single row per CDR3 protein. Among about 300,000 distinct CDR3 sequences, approximately 90% were seen once, and the ten largest hold about 0.17%. Material: CD8+ T cells from PBMCs. The source of these receptors is a human donor with multiple sclerosis.

The count of this clonotype is one. This chain uses TRBV20-1 with TRBJ1-1; D is ambiguous. Germline CDR1 DFQATT, CDR2 SNEGSKA (reference sequence). This CDR3 region has 14 residues. V was shortened by 1 base and J by 1 base, with 10 bases between the two germline ends. The CDR3 loop reads CSARARRRNTEAFF. CDR3 coding DNA: TGCAGTGCTAGAGCCCGACGGAGGAACACTGAAGCTTTCTTT.

The rearrangement joins TRBV7-3 to TRBJ2-1; TRBD2 agrees at 10 bases. The CDR3 has 14 residues. The V segment lost 5 bases and the J segment 6 bases; nucleotides outside the gene matches: 4. The germline CDR1 and CDR2 sequences are SGHTA and FQGTGA. The CDR3 DNA reads as TGTGCCAGCAGCCTCATAGCGGGAGGCAATGAGCAGTTCTTC. It translates to CASSLIAGGNEQFF.

The chain combines TRBV20-1 with TRBJ2-7; a weak D match, TRBD1 (5 bases). The V end lost 6 bases, the J end lost 2 bases, and 11 bases lay between the germline ends. There are 12 residues in the CDR3. The V gene's germline CDR1 is DFQATT and CDR2 SNEGSKA (reference sequence). As DNA, the CDR3 is TGCAGTGCCACGGACACAACCTACGAGCAGTACTTC. Residues: CSATDTTYEQYF.

V is TRBV4-3 and J is TRBJ1-6; D ambiguous. Germline CDR1 and CDR2: LGHNA and YSLEER. V was pared by 3 bases and J by 3 bases, with 18 bases between. The CDR3 runs 18 residues. Written as DNA, the CDR3 is TGCGCCAGCAGCCAGGCGGGAGGGAGCGAGTACTATAATTCACCCCTCCACTTT. This gives the protein CASSQAGGSEYYNSPLHF.

This rearrangement joins TRBV5-4 to TRBJ1-2; D not certain. The CDR3 is 16 amino acids. Trimming pared 1 base from V and 4 bases from J, leaving 17 bases between. The V gene's germline CDR1 is SGHNT and CDR2 YYREEE (reference sequence). This chain's CDR3 is CASSLSRASLIYGYTF. The DNA for the CDR3 is TGTGCCAGCAGCTTGTCCCGGGCTAGTTTAATCTATGGCTACACCTTC.

The chain recombines TRBV28 with TRBJ2-1; D gene unclear. CDR1 and CDR2 from the germline V gene are MDHEN and SYDVKM. The germline V and J ends were trimmed by 7 bases and 6 bases, with 13 bases remaining between them. The CDR3 consists of 13 residues. The CDR3 nucleotides are TGTGCCAGCATCCACCTCCGAGGCAATGAGCAGTTCTTC. Encoded protein: CASIHLRGNEQFF.

The chain is built from TRBV4-3 and TRBJ1-1; perhaps TRBD1 as D (6 bases). Trimming took 8 bases from V and 5 from J, leaving 12 bases between them. Germline lookup yields CDR1 LGHNA and CDR2 YSLEER. The CDR3 is made up of 12 amino acids. DNA of the CDR3: TGCGCCAGCCGGCACAGGGAGACTGAAGCTTTCTTT. Translation gives CASRHRETEAFF.

The V gene is TRBV20-1, the J gene TRBJ2-1; TRBD2 agrees at 11 bases. This CDR3 has 15 residues. CDR1 and CDR2 (germline): DFQATT, SNEGSKA (reference sequence). The trim removed 0 bases at V and 9 bases at J, leaving 7 bases unmatched. CDR3 sequence: CSARDQLAGAVEQFF. CDR3 DNA sequence: TGCAGTGCTAGAGATCAACTAGCGGGGGCGGTTGAGCAGTTCTTC.

This chain links TRBV9 with TRBJ1-1, with no clear D. Germline V CDR1 and CDR2: SGDLS, YYNGEE. The V end was cut by 0 bases, the J end by 4 bases, with 7 bases between. CDR3 size: 13 residues. Here the CDR3 reads CASSVVWGTEAFF. The CDR3 DNA sequence: TGTGCCAGCAGCGTAGTTTGGGGCACTGAAGCTTTCTTT.

The V and J genes are TRBV7-3 and TRBJ2-5; perhaps TRBD1 as D (5 bases). Germline values: CDR1 SGHTA, CDR2 FQGTGA. Trimming left V 1 base short and J 5 bases short, with 17 bases between. This CDR3 contains 16 residues. CDR3 region: CASSLRGRVSEETQYF. Written as DNA, the CDR3 is TGTGCCAGCAGCTTAAGGGGCAGGGTTTCGGAGGAGACCCAGTACTTC.

The CDR3 loop reads CASSPLGLSNQPQHF. The CDR3 nucleotides are TGTGCCAGCAGTCCGCTTGGGTTGAGCAATCAGCCCCAGCATTTT. This chain connects TRBV12-3 or TRBV12-4 to TRBJ1-5; D gene ambiguous. V lost 5 bases and J 1 base, leaving 12 bases between the germline ends. CDR3 length equals 15 residues.